The rows below give T cell receptor beta chains drawn from one sample of a study of blood T cell repertoires in COVID-19. Clones were read by immunoSEQ multiplex PCR, and TCRdb kept only the in-frame ones, dropping some. The sample gives roughly 250,000 clones, 70% to 90% of which show up once; around 0.98% is in the top ten. Material for sequencing was peripheral blood. The receptors derive from a man aged 35 to 55 with acute or convalescent COVID-19. The CDR3 runs from the conserved cysteine through the conserved F or W. Each record gives: D gene, V gene, clone size, J gene, CDR3 DNA, CDR3 protein. The D gene is left open where the match is weak. The size field is filled for only some rows; it gives once, few, many or a size class.

D: TRBD1
V: TRBV30
size: once
J: TRBJ1-5
DNA: TGTGCCTGGTCGACAGGGAACAATCAGCCCCAGCATTTT
CDR3: CAWSTGNNQPQHF

D: -
V: TRBV19
size: -
J: TRBJ2-7
DNA: TGTGCCAGTAGTCCCGACAGCCATTACTCCTACGAGCAGTACTTC
CDR3: CASSPDSHYSYEQYF

D: TRBD1
V: TRBV5-4
size: -
J: TRBJ1-2
DNA: TGTGCCAGCAGTTATTCAGGGGGCGCCCATGGCTACACCTTC
CDR3: CASSYSGGAHGYTF

D: -
V: TRBV6-6
size: -
J: TRBJ2-7
DNA: TGTGCCAGCAGTTACTCTGCGGCGGGCTACGAGCAGTACTTC
CDR3: CASSYSAAGYEQYF

D: -
V: TRBV2
size: once
J: TRBJ2-3
DNA: TGTGCCAGCATCCGGGGGACCCCTAGCACAGATACGCAGTATTTT
CDR3: CASIRGTPSTDTQYF

D: -
V: TRBV18
size: -
J: TRBJ1-1
DNA: TGTGCCAGCTCACCATTTTCAGGGGCCATGAACACTGAAGCTTTCTTT
CDR3: CASSPFSGAMNTEAFF

D: -
V: TRBV7-2
size: -
J: TRBJ1-2
DNA: TGTGCCAGCAGCTTATTGCGGTCAGTTCATGGCTACACCTTC
CDR3: CASSLLRSVHGYTF

D: -
V: TRBV12-5
size: -
J: TRBJ2-2
DNA: TGTGCTAGTGGTTTGGGGGGGCGAGGCACCGGGGAGCTGTTTTTT
CDR3: CASGLGGRGTGELFF

D: TRBD1
V: TRBV12-3/TRBV12-4
size: -
J: TRBJ1-1
DNA: TGTGCCAGCAGTCCAAACAGGGGAGGAGAAGCTTTCTTT
CDR3: CASSPNRGGEAFF

D: TRBD1
V: TRBV27
size: -
J: TRBJ1-2
DNA: TGTGCCAGCAGTCTCACCGGGACAGGGGGCGCTGGCTACACCTTC
CDR3: CASSLTGTGGAGYTF

D: -
V: TRBV6-1
size: -
J: TRBJ1-4
DNA: TGTGCCAGCAGTGAAGCGTGGAGGGCTACTAATGAAAAACTGTTTTTT
CDR3: CASSEAWRATNEKLFF

D: TRBD1
V: TRBV27
size: -
J: TRBJ1-6
DNA: TGTGCCAGCAAGGGACAGGGAAACACTTCACCCCTCCACTTT
CDR3: CASKGQGNTSPLHF

D: -
V: TRBV15
size: -
J: TRBJ1-4
DNA: TGTGCCACCGGGGGGAGCACTAATGAAAAACTGTTTTTT
CDR3: CATGGSTNEKLFF

D: -
V: TRBV5-1
size: -
J: TRBJ1-5
DNA: TGCGCCAGCAGATACGACGGGAATCAGCCCCAGCATTTT
CDR3: CASRYDGNQPQHF

D: -
V: TRBV25-1
size: -
J: TRBJ1-2
DNA: TGTGCCAGCAGTGAAAACACAGACTATGGCTACACCTTC
CDR3: CASSENTDYGYTF

D: -
V: TRBV28
size: -
J: TRBJ1-2
DNA: TGTGCCAGCAGTCCCCTCTCCTATGGCTACACCTTC
CDR3: CASSPLSYGYTF

D: -
V: TRBV4-3
size: -
J: TRBJ1-2
DNA: TGCGCCAGCAGCCCAAGCCTCTCCCCCTATGGCTACACCTTC
CDR3: CASSPSLSPYGYTF

D: -
V: TRBV24-1
size: -
J: TRBJ2-3
DNA: TGTGCCACAGGAGCTAGCACAGATACGCAGTATTTT
CDR3: CATGASTDTQYF

D: -
V: TRBV7-9
size: -
J: TRBJ2-5
DNA: TGTGCCAGCAGACCGGGACTGATGGGAGAGACCCAGTACTTC
CDR3: CASRPGLMGETQYF

D: -
V: TRBV6-1
size: -
J: TRBJ1-1
DNA: TGTGCCAGCAGTGAAGGACAGGACTGGACTGAAGCTTTCTTT
CDR3: CASSEGQDWTEAFF

D: -
V: TRBV11-2
size: -
J: TRBJ2-3
DNA: TGTGCCAGCAGCTTCTCTGGGCCAGCCGGTACGCAGTATTTT
CDR3: CASSFSGPAGTQYF

D: -
V: TRBV3-1/TRBV3-2
size: -
J: TRBJ2-1
DNA: TGTGCCAGCAGCCAAGAGTCGGTCCCCTCGGGGATAGCCTACAATGAGCAGTTCTTC
CDR3: CASSQESVPSGIAYNEQFF

D: TRBD1
V: TRBV11-2
size: -
J: TRBJ2-2
DNA: TGTGCCAGCAGCGCGACAGGGGGGTTCGGGGAGCTGTTTTTT
CDR3: CASSATGGFGELFF

D: -
V: TRBV30
size: -
J: TRBJ1-2
DNA: TGTGCCTGGACAGGGCTTGCTAACTATGGCTACACCTTC
CDR3: CAWTGLANYGYTF

D: TRBD1
V: TRBV11-2
size: -
J: TRBJ2-7
DNA: TGTGCCAGCAGCACGAACAAGGGGGCCCGCGAGCAGTACTTC
CDR3: CASSTNKGAREQYF

D: -
V: TRBV25-1
size: -
J: TRBJ1-1
DNA: TGTGCCAGCACAGGAACCACTGAAGCTTTCTTT
CDR3: CASTGTTEAFF

D: TRBD2
V: TRBV7-6
size: -
J: TRBJ2-2
DNA: TGTGCCAGCAGTAGAACTAGCGGGGGGAGCACCGGGGAGCTGTTTTTT
CDR3: CASSRTSGGSTGELFF

D: -
V: TRBV15
size: -
J: TRBJ1-1
DNA: TGTGCCACCAGCAGAGATGCGCAGGGTGAGGAGGCTTTCTTT
CDR3: CATSRDAQGEEAFF

D: TRBD1
V: TRBV2
size: once
J: TRBJ2-2
DNA: TGTGCCAGCATTTTTGACAGGGTGGGCACCGGGGAGCTGTTTTTT
CDR3: CASIFDRVGTGELFF

D: TRBD1
V: TRBV30
size: -
J: TRBJ1-1
DNA: TGTGCCTGGAATGACAGGGGAGGGGGCACTGAAGCTTTCTTT
CDR3: CAWNDRGGGTEAFF

D: TRBD1
V: TRBV10-3
size: -
J: TRBJ1-6
DNA: TGTGCCATCAGTGAGTCGATGACAGGGGGCCCTCCCCTCCACTTT
CDR3: CAISESMTGGPPLHF

D: -
V: TRBV6-5
size: -
J: TRBJ2-7
DNA: TGTGCCAGCAGTATATTCTCCGGAGGCGAGCAGTACTTC
CDR3: CASSIFSGGEQYF

D: -
V: TRBV7-9
size: once
J: TRBJ2-5
DNA: TGTGCCAGCAGCCCCGTGGGGGGCCAAGAGACCCAGTACTTC
CDR3: CASSPVGGQETQYF

D: TRBD1
V: TRBV6-5
size: -
J: TRBJ1-5
DNA: TGTGCCAGCAGTTTACAGGGGAGTGATCAGCCCCAGCATTTT
CDR3: CASSLQGSDQPQHF

D: -
V: TRBV6-5
size: -
J: TRBJ2-5
DNA: TGTGCCAGCAGTACCCTCTCGACAGGATGGACCCAGTACTTC
CDR3: CASSTLSTGWTQYF

D: TRBD1
V: TRBV28
size: -
J: TRBJ1-1
DNA: TGTGCCAGCATTACCAGGGGGGCTGAAGCTTTCTTT
CDR3: CASITRGAEAFF

D: -
V: TRBV7-2
size: -
J: TRBJ1-2
DNA: TGTGCCAGCAGCCCCGAGCGGGGGGGGTCTGGCTACACCTTC
CDR3: CASSPERGGSGYTF

D: TRBD1
V: TRBV27
size: once
J: TRBJ1-6
DNA: TGTGCCAGCAGTCCCGACAGGGGAAGGCCACCCCTCCACTTT
CDR3: CASSPDRGRPPLHF

D: -
V: TRBV6-1
size: -
J: TRBJ1-4
DNA: TGTGCCAGCAGTGAAGGACAGTACAATGAAAAACTGTTTTTT
CDR3: CASSEGQYNEKLFF

D: -
V: TRBV27
size: -
J: TRBJ2-7
DNA: TGTGCCAGCAGTTTATCTACGGCGGGCAGCTCCTACGAGCAGTACTTC
CDR3: CASSLSTAGSSYEQYF

D: TRBD1
V: TRBV9
size: -
J: TRBJ2-2
DNA: TGTGCCAGCAGCTCACAGATGACAGGGTTCACCGGGGAGCTGTTTTTT
CDR3: CASSSQMTGFTGELFF

D: -
V: TRBV7-2
size: -
J: TRBJ2-7
DNA: TGTGCCAGCAGCTCTCGAGCGGGCTGGGAGCAGTACTTC
CDR3: CASSSRAGWEQYF

D: TRBD1
V: TRBV4-1
size: -
J: TRBJ1-6
DNA: TGCGCCAGCAGCCAAGATGGACAGGAAGGCAATTCACCCCTCCACTTT
CDR3: CASSQDGQEGNSPLHF